Presented here are 2 T cell receptor beta chains from one specimen sequenced in a study of OX40 agonist ivuxolimab in advanced cancers. The library was obtained by the immunoSEQ multiplex PCR assay. TCRdb took this table from immuneACCESS and kept in-frame rearrangements with V and J called. Such tables lack part of the clones; where checked against another copy, unresolved V genes explain under half of the gap, and the rest is unexplained. Across this sample there are more than 70,000 clones, with roughly nine tenths seen only once. Of the sample, 10% to 12% is held by the ten largest clones. Specimen: CD4+ or CD8+ T cells sorted from blood, collected in a trial of the OX40 agonist ivuxolimab. The receptors derive from an adult with an advanced solid tumor such as melanoma, head and neck, liver or kidney cancer.

The chain uses TRBV18 and TRBJ1-6; 7 bases fit TRBD1. V was pared by 5 bases and J by 7 bases, with 14 bases of the junction left unmatched. This CDR3 is 17 amino acids long. Germline CDR1 reads KGHSH; CDR2 reads LQKENI. The CDR3 bases are TGTGCCAGCTCAAATTTTAGGACAGGCCTCTCGAATTCACCCCTCCACTTT. Protein sequence: CASSNFRTGLSNSPLHF.

The chain couples TRBV10-2 to TRBJ2-7, with 9 nucleotides matching TRBD1. CDR1 and CDR2 (germline): WSHSY, SAAADI. With 7 bases clipped from V and 3 bases from J, the junction kept 7 bases outside the gene matches. This CDR3 is built from 14 residues. The CDR3 DNA reads as TGCGCCAGCAATAAAGGGGGACAGGGCTACGAGCAGTACTTC. Translation: CASNKGGQGYEQYF.